A selection of T cell receptor beta chains follows, all from one sample in a study of T cell changes during pregnancy in multiple sclerosis. TCRdb keeps only in-frame clones here, not all; method: immunoSEQ multiplex PCR. The sample holds over 90,000 clones, about nine tenths seen once. Specimen: peripheral blood, collected in the second trimester of pregnancy. All receptors come from a female donor in good health, enrolled as a control in a pregnancy study. CDR3s include the opening cysteine and the closing phenylalanine or tryptophan. The order of the fields is J gene, D gene, V gene, clone size, CDR3 DNA, CDR3 protein. A D gene is named only where the DNA matches it firmly. A row's size may be missing; if present it is once, few, many or a size class.

>TRBJ2-5|TRBD2|TRBV5-1|.
TGCGCCAGCAGACTAAGGGAGGGCCAAGAGACCCAGTACTTC
CASRLREGQETQYF
>TRBJ1-1|.|TRBV6-5|.
TGTGCCAGCAGTCACCGCAGGGATTTGAACACTGAAGCTTTCTTT
CASSHRRDLNTEAFF
>TRBJ2-1|TRBD2|TRBV27|.
TGTGCCAGCAGTTTCGTCGCGACTAGCGATGAGCAGTTCTTC
CASSFVATSDEQFF
>TRBJ1-2|TRBD1|TRBV28|once
TGTGCCAGCAGTCTTGGCCACAGGGGTATTTTGAAAGGCTACACCTTC
CASSLGHRGILKGYTF
>TRBJ2-1|.|TRBV6-1|.
TGTGCCAGCAGTGGAACAGGGCCCTACAATGAGCAGTTCTTC
CASSGTGPYNEQFF
>TRBJ2-7|TRBD2|TRBV6-5|.
TGTGCCACCGCCCGTTCTAGCGGGATTCGGAACGAGCAGTACTTC
CATARSSGIRNEQYF
>TRBJ1-2|TRBD1|TRBV5-6|.
TGTGCCAGCAGCCGATGGACAGGGAAGGGCTACACCTTC
CASSRWTGKGYTF
>TRBJ2-2|.|TRBV4-1|.
TGCGCCAGCAGCCAATATGTCGACACTAGCACCGGGGAGCTGTTTTTT
CASSQYVDTSTGELFF
>TRBJ2-7|.|TRBV7-8|.
TGTGCCAGCAGCCACAAGCCGGAGGGCGAGCAGTACTTC
CASSHKPEGEQYF
>TRBJ1-6|.|TRBV11-2|few
TGTGCCAGCAGCCAGAAGGCGGGACCCTCAATCAATTCACCCCTCCACTTT
CASSQKAGPSINSPLHF
>TRBJ2-1|TRBD1|TRBV5-1|.
TGCGCCAGCAGACCCCCGGGACAGGGGAGCAATGAGCAGTTCTTC
CASRPPGQGSNEQFF
>TRBJ1-2|TRBD1|TRBV11-1|few
TGTGCCAGCAGCTCACAGGGGGACTATGGCTACACCTTC
CASSSQGDYGYTF
>TRBJ2-3|.|TRBV19|.
TGTGCCAGTAGTACCTCCTCGGGTAGTGGCGCAGATACGCAGTATTTT
CASSTSSGSGADTQYF
>TRBJ1-2|TRBD1|TRBV18|.
TGTGCCAGCTCACCGCCCGGGACAGCTAACTATGGCTACACCTTC
CASSPPGTANYGYTF
>TRBJ2-5|TRBD1|TRBV6-5|.
TGTGCCAGCACCCAACAGGGGGCTGAAGAGACCCAGTACTTC
CASTQQGAEETQYF
>TRBJ1-2|.|TRBV7-9|.
TGTGCCAGCAGCTTAGTAGAGAGGCCTCTCTATGGCTACACCTTC
CASSLVERPLYGYTF
>TRBJ2-2|.|TRBV4-3|.
TGCGCCAGCAGCCATCGGGGAGGTCCCAGCGGGGAGCTGTTTTTT
CASSHRGGPSGELFF
>TRBJ1-1|TRBD1|TRBV5-1|.
TGCGCCAGCAGCTTAGGACAGGGCGGTGCTGAAGCTTTCTTT
CASSLGQGGAEAFF
>TRBJ2-1|TRBD2|TRBV7-6|.
TGTGCCAGCAGCAGCGGGAGGAATGAGCAGTTCTTC
CASSSGRNEQFF
>TRBJ2-7|TRBD1|TRBV7-2|.
TGTGCCAGCAGCCCTGGGACAGGATACGAGCAGTACTTC
CASSPGTGYEQYF
>TRBJ1-5|TRBD1|TRBV28|.
TGTGCCAGCCGTGAGGGACAGGGGGGCCTCAATCAGCCCCAGCATTTT
CASREGQGGLNQPQHF
>TRBJ1-5|TRBD1|TRBV19|.
TGTGCCAGTAGCATCGACAGGGCATGGCGCAATCAGCCCCAGCATTTT
CASSIDRAWRNQPQHF
>TRBJ2-7|.|TRBV11-2|.
TGTGCCAGCAGCTTAGTAGCGGTGAGCTCCTACGAGCAGTACTTC
CASSLVAVSSYEQYF
>TRBJ1-2|TRBD1|TRBV6-5|.
TGCGGGACGTTCAACCCTGGGACAGGGAGGGGCTACACCTTC
CGTFNPGTGRGYTF
>TRBJ2-1|.|TRBV5-8|.
TGTGCCAGCAGCTCCGGACATTACAATGAGCAGTTCTTC
CASSSGHYNEQFF
>TRBJ2-3|TRBD1|TRBV6-4|.
TGTGCCAGCAGTGACTCTCGGACAGGGGGCACAGATACGCAGTATTTT
CASSDSRTGGTDTQYF